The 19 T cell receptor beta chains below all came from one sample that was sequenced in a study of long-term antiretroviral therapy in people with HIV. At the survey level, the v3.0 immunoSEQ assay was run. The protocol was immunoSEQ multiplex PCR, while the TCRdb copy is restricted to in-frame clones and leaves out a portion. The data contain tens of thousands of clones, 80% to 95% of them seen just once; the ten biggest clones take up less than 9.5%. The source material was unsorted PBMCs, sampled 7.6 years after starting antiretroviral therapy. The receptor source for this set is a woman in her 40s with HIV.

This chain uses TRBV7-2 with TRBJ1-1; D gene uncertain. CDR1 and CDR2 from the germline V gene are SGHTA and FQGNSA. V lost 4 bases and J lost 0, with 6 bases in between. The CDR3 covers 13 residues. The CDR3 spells CASSWRMNTEAFF. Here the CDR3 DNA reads TGTGCCAGCAGCTGGCGGATGAACACTGAAGCTTTCTTT.

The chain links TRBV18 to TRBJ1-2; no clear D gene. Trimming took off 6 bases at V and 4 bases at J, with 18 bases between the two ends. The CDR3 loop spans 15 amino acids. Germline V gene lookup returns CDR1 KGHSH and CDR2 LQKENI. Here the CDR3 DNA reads TGTGCCAGCTCTCTTCGACCGAACCCCATCTATGGCTACACCTTC. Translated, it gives CASSLRPNPIYGYTF.

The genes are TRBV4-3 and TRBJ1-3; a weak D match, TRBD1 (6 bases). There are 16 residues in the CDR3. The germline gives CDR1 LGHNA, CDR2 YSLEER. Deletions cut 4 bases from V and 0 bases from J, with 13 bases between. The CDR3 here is CASSRQAGNSGNTIYF. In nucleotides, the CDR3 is TGCGCCAGCAGCCGACAGGCAGGCAACTCTGGAAACACCATATATTTT.

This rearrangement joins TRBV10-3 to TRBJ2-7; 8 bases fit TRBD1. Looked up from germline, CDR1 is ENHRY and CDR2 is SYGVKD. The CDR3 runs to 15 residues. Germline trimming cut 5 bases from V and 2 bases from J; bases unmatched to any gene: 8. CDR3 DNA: TGTGCCATCAGTCAAACAGGGGGTTTCGCCTACGAGCAGTACTTC. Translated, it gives CAISQTGGFAYEQYF.

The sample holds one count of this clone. The CDR3: CASGPDSNQPQHF. For the CDR3, the DNA is TGTGCCTCGGGGCCAGATAGCAATCAGCCCCAGCATTTT. The rearrangement joins TRBV6-5 to TRBJ1-5, with D perhaps matching TRBD1 (5 bases). Per germline, CDR1 MNHEY and CDR2 SVGAGI. Trimming shortened V by 11 bases and J by 0 bases, and 11 bases separated the two germline ends. The CDR3 contains 13 residues.

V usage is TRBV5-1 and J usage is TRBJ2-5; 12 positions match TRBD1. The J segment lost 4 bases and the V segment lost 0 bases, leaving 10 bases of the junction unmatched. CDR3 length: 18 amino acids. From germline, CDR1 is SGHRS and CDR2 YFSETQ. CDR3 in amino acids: CASSLGGGQGAGGETQYF. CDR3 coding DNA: TGCGCCAGCAGCTTGGGAGGGGGACAGGGGGCTGGCGGAGAGACCCAGTACTTC.

As DNA, the CDR3 is TGCGCCAGCAGTAAATTCGGGCTCGGGGAAAACATTCAGTACTTC. This codes for CASSKFGLGENIQYF. The chain couples TRBV5-1 to TRBJ2-4; D possibly corresponds to TRBD2 (5 bases). This CDR3 spans 15 amino acids. Between the trimmed V and J ends, which lost 5 bases and 5 bases, there was a span of 17 bases. Germline-derived CDR1 and CDR2 are SGHRS and YFSETQ. Full variable domain (outside the CDR3, taken from reference TRBV5-1 and TRBJ2-4): KAGVTQTPRYLIKTRGQQVTLSCSPISGHRSVSWYQQTPGQGLQFLFEYFSETQRNKGNFPGRFSGRQFSNSRSEMNVSTLELGDSALYLCASSKFGLGENIQYFGAGTRLSVL.

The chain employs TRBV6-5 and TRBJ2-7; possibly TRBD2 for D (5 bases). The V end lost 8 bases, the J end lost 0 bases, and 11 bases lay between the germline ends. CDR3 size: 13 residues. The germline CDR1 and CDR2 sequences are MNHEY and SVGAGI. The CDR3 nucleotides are TGTGCCAGCGGCCCGGGGAGCTCCTACGAGCAGTACTTC. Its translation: CASGPGSSYEQYF.

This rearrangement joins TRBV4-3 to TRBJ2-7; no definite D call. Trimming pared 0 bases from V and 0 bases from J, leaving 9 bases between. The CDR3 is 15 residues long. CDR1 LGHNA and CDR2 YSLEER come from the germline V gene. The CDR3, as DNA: TGCGCCAGCAGCCAAGATTTTGTCAACTCCTACGAGCAGTACTTC. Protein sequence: CASSQDFVNSYEQYF.

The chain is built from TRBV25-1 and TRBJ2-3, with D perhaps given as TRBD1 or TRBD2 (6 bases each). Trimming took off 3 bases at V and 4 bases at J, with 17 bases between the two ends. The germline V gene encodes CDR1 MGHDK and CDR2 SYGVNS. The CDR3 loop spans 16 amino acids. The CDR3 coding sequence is TGTGCCAGCAGTGATTTAGGGGGGTTCCCCCCAGATACGCAGTATTTT. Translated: CASSDLGGFPPDTQYF.

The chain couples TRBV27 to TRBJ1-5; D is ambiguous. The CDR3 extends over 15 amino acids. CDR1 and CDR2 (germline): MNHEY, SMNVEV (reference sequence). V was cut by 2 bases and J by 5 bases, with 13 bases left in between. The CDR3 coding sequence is TGTGCCAGCAGTTTAGGTAGTAAAGCCCATCAGCCCCAGCATTTT. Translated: CASSLGSKAHQPQHF.

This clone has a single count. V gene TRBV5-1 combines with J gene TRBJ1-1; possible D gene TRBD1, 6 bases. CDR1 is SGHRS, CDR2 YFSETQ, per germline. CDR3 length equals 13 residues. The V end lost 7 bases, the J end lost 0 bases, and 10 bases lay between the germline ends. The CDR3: CASQGQMNTEAFF. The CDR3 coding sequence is TGCGCCAGCCAGGGACAAATGAACACTGAAGCTTTCTTT.

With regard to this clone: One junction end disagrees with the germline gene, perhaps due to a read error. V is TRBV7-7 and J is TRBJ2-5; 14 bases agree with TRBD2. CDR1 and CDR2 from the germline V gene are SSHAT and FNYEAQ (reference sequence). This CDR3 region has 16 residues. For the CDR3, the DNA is TGTGCTAGCAGCTCCGGGACTAGCGGGGGACAAGAGACCCAGTACTTC. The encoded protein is CASSSGTSGGQETQYF.

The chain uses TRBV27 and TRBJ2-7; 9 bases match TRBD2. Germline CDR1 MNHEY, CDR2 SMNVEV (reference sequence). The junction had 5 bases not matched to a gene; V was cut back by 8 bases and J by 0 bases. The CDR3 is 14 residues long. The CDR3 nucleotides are TGTGCCAGCCAGCGGGGGGCCTCCTCCTACGAGCAGTACTTC. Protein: CASQRGASSYEQYF.

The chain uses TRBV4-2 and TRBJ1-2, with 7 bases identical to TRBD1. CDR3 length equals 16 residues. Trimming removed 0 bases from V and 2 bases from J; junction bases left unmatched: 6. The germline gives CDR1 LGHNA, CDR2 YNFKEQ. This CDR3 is CASSQDTGQKNYGYTF. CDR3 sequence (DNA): TGTGCCAGCAGCCAAGATACGGGACAGAAGAACTATGGCTACACCTTC.

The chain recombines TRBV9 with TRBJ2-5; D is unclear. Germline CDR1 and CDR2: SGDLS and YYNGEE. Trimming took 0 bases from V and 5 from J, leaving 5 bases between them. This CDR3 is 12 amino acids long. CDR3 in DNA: TGTGCCAGCAGCGTAGATCTGGAGACCCAGTACTTC. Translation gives CASSVDLETQYF.

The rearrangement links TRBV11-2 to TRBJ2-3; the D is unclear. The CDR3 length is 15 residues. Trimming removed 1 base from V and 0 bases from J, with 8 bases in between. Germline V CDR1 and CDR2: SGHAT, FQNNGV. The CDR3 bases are TGTGCCAGCAGCTTAGTCTCCCCTAGCACAGATACGCAGTATTTT. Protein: CASSLVSPSTDTQYF.

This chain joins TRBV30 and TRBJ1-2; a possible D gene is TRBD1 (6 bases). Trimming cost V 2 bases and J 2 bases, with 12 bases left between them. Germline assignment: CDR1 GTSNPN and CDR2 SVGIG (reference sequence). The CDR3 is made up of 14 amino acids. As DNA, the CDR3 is TGTGCCTGGAGTCCGGGACATTTAAACTATGGCTACACCTTC. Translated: CAWSPGHLNYGYTF.

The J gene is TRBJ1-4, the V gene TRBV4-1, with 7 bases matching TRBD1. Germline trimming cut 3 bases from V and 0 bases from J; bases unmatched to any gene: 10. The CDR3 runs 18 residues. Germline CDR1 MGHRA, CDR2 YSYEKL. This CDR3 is CASSQFRGGTATNEKLFF. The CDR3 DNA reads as TGCGCCAGCAGCCAGTTTAGAGGGGGCACAGCAACTAATGAAAAACTGTTTTTT.